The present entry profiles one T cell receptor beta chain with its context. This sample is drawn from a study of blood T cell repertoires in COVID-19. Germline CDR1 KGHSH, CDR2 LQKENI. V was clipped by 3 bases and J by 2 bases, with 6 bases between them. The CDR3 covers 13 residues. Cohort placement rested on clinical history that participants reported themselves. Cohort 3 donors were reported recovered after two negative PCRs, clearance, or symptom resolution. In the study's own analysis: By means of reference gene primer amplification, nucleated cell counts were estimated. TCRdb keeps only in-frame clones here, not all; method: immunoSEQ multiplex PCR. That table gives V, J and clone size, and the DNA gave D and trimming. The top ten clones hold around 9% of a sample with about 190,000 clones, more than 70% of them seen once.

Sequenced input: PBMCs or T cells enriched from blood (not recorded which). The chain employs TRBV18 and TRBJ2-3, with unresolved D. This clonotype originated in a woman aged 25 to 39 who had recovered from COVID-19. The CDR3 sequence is CASSPQNTDTQYF. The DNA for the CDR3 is TGTGCCAGCTCACCTCAGAACACAGATACGCAGTATTTT.